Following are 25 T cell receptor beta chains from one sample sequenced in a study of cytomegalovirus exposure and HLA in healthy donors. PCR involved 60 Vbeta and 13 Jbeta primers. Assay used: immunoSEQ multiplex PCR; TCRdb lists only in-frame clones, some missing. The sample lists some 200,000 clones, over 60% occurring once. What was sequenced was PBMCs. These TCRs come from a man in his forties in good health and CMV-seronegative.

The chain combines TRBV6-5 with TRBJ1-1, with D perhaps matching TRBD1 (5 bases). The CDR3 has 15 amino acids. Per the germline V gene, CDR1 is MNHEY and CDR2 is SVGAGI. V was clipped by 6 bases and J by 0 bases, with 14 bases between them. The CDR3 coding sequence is TGTGCCAGCAGCCATTTTGGGGCCCTGAACACTGAAGCTTTCTTT. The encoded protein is CASSHFGALNTEAFF.

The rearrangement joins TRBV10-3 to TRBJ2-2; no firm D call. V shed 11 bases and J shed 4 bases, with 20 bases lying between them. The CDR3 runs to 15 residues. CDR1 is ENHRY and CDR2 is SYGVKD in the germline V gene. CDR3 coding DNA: TGTGCCGTTCACCCCCGACTGGAAGCCACCGGGGAGCTGTTTTTT. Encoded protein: CAVHPRLEATGELFF.

CDR3 coding DNA: TGTGCCAGCAGCTTGAAAGAGGACACTGAAGCTTTCTTT. Protein product: CASSLKEDTEAFF. The chain employs TRBV13 and TRBJ1-1, with unresolved D. Germline V gene lookup returns CDR1 PRHDT and CDR2 FYEKMQ (reference sequence). The CDR3 sequence is 13 residues long. V gave up 3 bases and J gave up 3 bases, with 8 bases separating them.

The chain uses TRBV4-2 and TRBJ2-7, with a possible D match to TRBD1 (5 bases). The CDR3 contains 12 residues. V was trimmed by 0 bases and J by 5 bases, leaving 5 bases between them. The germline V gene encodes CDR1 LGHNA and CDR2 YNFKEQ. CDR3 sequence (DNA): TGTGCCAGCAGCCAAGAAGGGGACGAGCAGTACTTC. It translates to CASSQEGDEQYF.

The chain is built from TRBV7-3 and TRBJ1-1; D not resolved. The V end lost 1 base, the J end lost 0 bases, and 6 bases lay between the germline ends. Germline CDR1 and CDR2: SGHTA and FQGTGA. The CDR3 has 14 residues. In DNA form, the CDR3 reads TGTGCCAGCAGCTTAAGCGGTTTGAACACTGAAGCTTTCTTT. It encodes CASSLSGLNTEAFF.

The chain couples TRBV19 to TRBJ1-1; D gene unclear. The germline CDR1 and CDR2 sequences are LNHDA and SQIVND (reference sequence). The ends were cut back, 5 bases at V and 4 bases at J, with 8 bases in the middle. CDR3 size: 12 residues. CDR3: CASSLGVTEAFF. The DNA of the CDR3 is TGTGCCAGTAGTTTAGGAGTCACTGAAGCTTTCTTT.

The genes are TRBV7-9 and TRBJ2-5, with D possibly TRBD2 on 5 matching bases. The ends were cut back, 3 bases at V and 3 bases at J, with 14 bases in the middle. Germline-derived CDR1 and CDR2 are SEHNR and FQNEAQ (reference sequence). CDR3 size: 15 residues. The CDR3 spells CASSFLLGGEETQYF. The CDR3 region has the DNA TGTGCCAGCAGCTTTCTCTTAGGAGGAGAAGAGACCCAGTACTTC.

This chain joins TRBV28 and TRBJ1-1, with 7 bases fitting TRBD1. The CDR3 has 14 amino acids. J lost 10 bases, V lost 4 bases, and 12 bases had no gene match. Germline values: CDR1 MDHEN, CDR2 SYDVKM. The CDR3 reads CASSSPLQGWAAFF. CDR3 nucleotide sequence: TGTGCCAGCAGTTCCCCGTTACAGGGGTGGGCAGCTTTCTTT. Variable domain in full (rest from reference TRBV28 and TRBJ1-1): DVKVTQSSRYLVKRTGEKVFLECVQDMDHENMFWYRQDPGLGLRLIYFSYDVKMKEKGDIPEGYSVSREKKERFSLILESASTNQTSMYLCASSSPLQGWAAFFGQGTRLTVV.

The DNA for the CDR3 is TGTGCCAGCAGCCACAGGGCTTCGCCGGCCAACGTCCTGACTTTC. This translates into CASSHRASPANVLTF. J is TRBJ2-6 and V is TRBV7-3; D may be TRBD1 (6 bases). Germline V gene lookup returns CDR1 SGHTA and CDR2 FQGTGA. V was clipped by 5 bases and J by 6 bases, with 14 bases between them. The CDR3 totals 15 residues.

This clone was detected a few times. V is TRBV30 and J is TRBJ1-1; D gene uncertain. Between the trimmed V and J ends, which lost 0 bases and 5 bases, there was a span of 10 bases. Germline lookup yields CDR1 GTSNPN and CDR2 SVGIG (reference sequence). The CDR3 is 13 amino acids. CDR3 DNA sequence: TGTGCCTGGAGTGTAGAGGAATGGACTGAAGCTTTCTTT. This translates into CAWSVEEWTEAFF.

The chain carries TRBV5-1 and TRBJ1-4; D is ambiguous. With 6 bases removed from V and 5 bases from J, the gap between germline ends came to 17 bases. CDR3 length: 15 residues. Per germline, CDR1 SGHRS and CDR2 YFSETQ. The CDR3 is CASKVGDIGNEKLFF. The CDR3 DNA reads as TGCGCCAGCAAGGTGGGAGACATCGGCAATGAAAAACTGTTTTTT.

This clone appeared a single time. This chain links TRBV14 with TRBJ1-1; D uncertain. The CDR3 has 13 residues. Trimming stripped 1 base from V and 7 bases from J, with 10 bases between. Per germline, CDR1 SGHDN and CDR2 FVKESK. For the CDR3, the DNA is TGTGCCAGCAGCCAAGTCGGTAGGAGTGAAGCTTTCTTT. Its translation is CASSQVGRSEAFF.

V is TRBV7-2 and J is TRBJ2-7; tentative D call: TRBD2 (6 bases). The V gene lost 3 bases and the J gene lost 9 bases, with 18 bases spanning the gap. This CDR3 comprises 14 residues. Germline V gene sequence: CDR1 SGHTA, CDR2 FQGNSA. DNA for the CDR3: TGTGCCAGCAGCTTCCGGGACTCCTGGGATAGGCAGTACTTC. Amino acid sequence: CASSFRDSWDRQYF.

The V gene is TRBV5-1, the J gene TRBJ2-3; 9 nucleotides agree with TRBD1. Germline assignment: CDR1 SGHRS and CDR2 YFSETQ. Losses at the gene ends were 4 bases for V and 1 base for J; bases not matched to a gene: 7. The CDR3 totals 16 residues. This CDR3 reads CASSTGRTGGTDTQYF. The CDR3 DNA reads TGCGCCAGCAGCACCGGGAGGACAGGGGGCACAGATACGCAGTATTTT.

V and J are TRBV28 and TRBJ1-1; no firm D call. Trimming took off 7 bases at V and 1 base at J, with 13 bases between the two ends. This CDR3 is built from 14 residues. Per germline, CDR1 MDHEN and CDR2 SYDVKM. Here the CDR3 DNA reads TGTGCCAGCAAATTTACGGGGAGGAACACTGAAGCTTTCTTT. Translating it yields CASKFTGRNTEAFF.

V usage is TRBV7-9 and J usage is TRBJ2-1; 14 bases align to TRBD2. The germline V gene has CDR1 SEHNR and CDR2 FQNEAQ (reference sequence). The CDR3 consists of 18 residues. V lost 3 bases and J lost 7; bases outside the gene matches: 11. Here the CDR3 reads CASSFFPGLAGERNEQFF. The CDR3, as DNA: TGTGCCAGCAGCTTTTTCCCGGGACTAGCGGGAGAGAGGAATGAGCAGTTCTTC.

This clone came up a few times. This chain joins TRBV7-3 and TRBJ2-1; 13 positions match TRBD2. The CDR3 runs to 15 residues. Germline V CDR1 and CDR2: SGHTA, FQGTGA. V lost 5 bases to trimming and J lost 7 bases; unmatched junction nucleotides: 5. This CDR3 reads CASSPGLAGENEQFF. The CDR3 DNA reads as TGTGCCAGCAGCCCTGGACTAGCGGGGGAGAATGAGCAGTTCTTC.

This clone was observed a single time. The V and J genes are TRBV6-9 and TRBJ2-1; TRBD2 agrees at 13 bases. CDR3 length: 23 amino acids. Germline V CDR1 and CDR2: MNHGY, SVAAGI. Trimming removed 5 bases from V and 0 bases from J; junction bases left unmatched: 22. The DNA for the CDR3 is TGTGCCAGCAGTCCAAGGACTAGCGGGAGTGTCGGAATAGGCGATGGCTCCTACAATGAGCAGTTCTTC. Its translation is CASSPRTSGSVGIGDGSYNEQFF.

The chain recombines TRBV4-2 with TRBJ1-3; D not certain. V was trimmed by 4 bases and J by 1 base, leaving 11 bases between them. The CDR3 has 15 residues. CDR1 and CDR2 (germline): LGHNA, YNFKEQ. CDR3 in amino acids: CASSPRGQSGNTIYF. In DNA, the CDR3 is TGTGCCAGCAGCCCCCGCGGGCAATCTGGAAACACCATATATTTT.

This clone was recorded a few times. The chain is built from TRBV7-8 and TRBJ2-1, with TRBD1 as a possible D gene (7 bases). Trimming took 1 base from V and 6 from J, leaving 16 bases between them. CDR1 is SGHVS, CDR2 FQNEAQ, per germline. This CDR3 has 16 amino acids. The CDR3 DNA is TGTGCCAGCAGCTTAGGGGCAGGGGGGAGCCCCAATGAGCAGTTCTTC. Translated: CASSLGAGGSPNEQFF.

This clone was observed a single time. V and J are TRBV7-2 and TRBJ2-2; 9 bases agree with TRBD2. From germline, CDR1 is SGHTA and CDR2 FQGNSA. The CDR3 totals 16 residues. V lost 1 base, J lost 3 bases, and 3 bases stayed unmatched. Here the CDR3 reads CASSLVRGGHTGELFF. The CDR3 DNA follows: TGTGCCAGCAGCTTAGTGCGGGGGGGGCACACCGGGGAGCTGTTTTTT.

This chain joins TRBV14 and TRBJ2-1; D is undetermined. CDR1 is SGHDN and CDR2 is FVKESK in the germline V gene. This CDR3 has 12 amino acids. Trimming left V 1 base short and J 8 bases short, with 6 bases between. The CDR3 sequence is CASSQVTYEQFF. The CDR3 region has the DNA TGTGCCAGCAGCCAAGTAACATATGAGCAGTTCTTC.

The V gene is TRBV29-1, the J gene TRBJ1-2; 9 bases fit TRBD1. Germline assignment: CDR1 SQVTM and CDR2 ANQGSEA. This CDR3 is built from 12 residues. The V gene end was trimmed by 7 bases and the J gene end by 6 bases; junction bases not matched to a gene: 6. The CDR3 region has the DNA TGCAGCGATTTACAGGGGGCTAATGGCTACACCTTC. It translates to CSDLQGANGYTF.

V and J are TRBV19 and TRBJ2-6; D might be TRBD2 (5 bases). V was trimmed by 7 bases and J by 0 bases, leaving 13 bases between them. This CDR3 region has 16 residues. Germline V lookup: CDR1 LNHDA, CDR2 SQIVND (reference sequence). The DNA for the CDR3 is TGTGCCAGTAATTCGGGGTTCTACTCTGGGGCCAACGTCCTGACTTTC. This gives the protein CASNSGFYSGANVLTF.

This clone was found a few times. In nucleotides, the CDR3 is TGTGCCAGCAGCGTAGCTAGCGGGGGGGACTTCCCCTACGAGCAGTACTTC. It yields the protein CASSVASGGDFPYEQYF. The chain uses TRBV9 and TRBJ2-7; 12 bases fit TRBD2. This CDR3 contains 17 residues. The germline gives CDR1 SGDLS, CDR2 YYNGEE. J lost 2 bases, V lost 0 bases, and 6 bases had no gene match.